What follows are 7 T cell receptor beta chains derived from one specimen sequenced in a study of T cells in Graves' hyperthyroidism and ophthalmopathy. Amplified TCR beta CDR3 regions derived from RNA transcripts. The HTBI primer set was used in a first-round RT-PCR of the TCR CDR3. TCRdb processed the multiplex PCR reads anew with MiXCR; each CDR3 protein has one entry. The table records around 290,000 distinct CDR3 sequences, about an eighth of them present only once. Material for sequencing was blood. The receptor set was obtained from a woman aged 30 to 39 with Graves' hyperthyroidism that later progressed to Graves' ophthalmopathy.

There are many counts of this clonotype. CDR3 residues: CASSPVGSPTGELFF. The CDR3 DNA follows: TGTGCCAGCAGCCCCGTGGGATCACCCACCGGGGAGCTGTTTTTT. The rearrangement uses TRBV11-2 and TRBJ2-2; D is undetermined. CDR1 and CDR2 (germline): SGHAT, FQNNGV. Deletions cut 5 bases from V and 4 bases from J, with 14 bases between. This CDR3 spans 15 amino acids.

The sample holds many counts of this clonotype. The chain is built from TRBV6-2 or TRBV6-3 and TRBJ2-1; D might be TRBD2 (5 bases). Trimming took off 1 base at V and 0 bases at J, with 10 bases between the two ends. The CDR3 runs 16 residues. Germline V gene data show CDR1 as MNHEY and CDR2 as SVGEGT. Written as DNA, the CDR3 is TGTGCCAGCAGTTACTTGGCGGGCAGCTCCTACAATGAGCAGTTCTTC. Residues: CASSYLAGSSYNEQFF.

The table lists this clonotype with many counts. This rearrangement joins TRBV6-5 to TRBJ2-1, with D possibly being TRBD2 (6 bases). CDR1 is MNHEY, CDR2 SVGAGI, per germline. There are 17 residues in the CDR3. V lost 0 bases to trimming and J lost 7 bases, with 19 bases between them. This CDR3 reads CASSYSGRGGKRNEQFF. The CDR3, as DNA: TGTGCCAGCAGTTACTCTGGGCGGGGAGGTAAGAGGAATGAGCAGTTCTTC.

This clonotype was picked up many times. The chain carries TRBV30 and TRBJ2-1; D might be TRBD1 or TRBD2, each matching 5 bases. V gave up 3 bases and J gave up 7 bases, with 7 bases separating them. The CDR3 loop spans 11 amino acids. Germline V lookup: CDR1 GTSNPN, CDR2 SVGIG (reference sequence). The CDR3, as DNA: TGTGCCTGGAGGAGGGGTAATGAGCAGTTCTTC. It is translated as CAWRRGNEQFF.

This clonotype was seen repeatedly, ten times or more. The chain joins TRBV6-1 to TRBJ1-3; tentative D call: TRBD1 (5 bases). This CDR3 region has 16 residues. V gave up 1 base and J gave up 0 bases, with 10 bases separating them. The germline V gene encodes CDR1 MNHNS and CDR2 SASEGT. The chain's CDR3 is CASSEGGGSSGNTIYF. The CDR3 nucleotides read TGTGCCAGCAGTGAAGGTGGGGGAAGCTCTGGAAACACCATATATTTT.

This clonotype was counted at least ten times. This chain links TRBV10-3 with TRBJ2-7; 7 nucleotides align to TRBD2. In germline, CDR1 is ENHRY, CDR2 SYGVKD. The CDR3 has 14 residues. The V gene end was trimmed by 11 bases and the J gene end by 5 bases; junction bases not matched to a gene: 15. In DNA, the CDR3 is TGTGCCTCAACCGAGGGGCGGGAGTCTGACGAGCAGTACTTC. Translated, it gives CASTEGRESDEQYF.

This clonotype was found many times. This chain links TRBV7-3 with TRBJ2-1; D possibly corresponds to TRBD2 (6 bases). Trimming removed 5 bases from V and 4 bases from J, with 18 bases in between. The germline CDR1 and CDR2 sequences are SGHTA and FQGTGA. This CDR3 is built from 16 residues. The CDR3 protein is CASSLTPSSAYNEQFF. The CDR3 DNA reads TGTGCCAGCAGCCTTACACCGTCTAGCGCATACAATGAGCAGTTCTTC.